This entry lists 19 T cell receptor beta chains sequenced from one sample in a study of identical twins listed by TCRdb under 2016. Libraries were constructed by 5' RACE. The data were produced on an Illumina HiSeq 2000. TCRdb trimmed public reads at Q25 via fastp, called clones via MiXCR and kept in-frame beta chains. Each CDR3 protein appears once, grouped with its most common genes and DNA. In all, the sample holds some 900,000 distinct CDR3 sequences, and approximately 13% of those were seen once. Jointly, the top ten make up roughly 1.5% of the sample. Another study also made use of these data, one on yellow fever vaccine responses in identical twins.

Sequencing input: PBMCs. The receptors originated from a woman aged 18 to 35 in good health.

The chain couples TRBV7-2 to TRBJ2-2, with unresolved D. V lost 2 bases and J 6 bases, leaving 10 bases between the germline ends. Germline assignment: CDR1 SGHTA and CDR2 FQGNSA. This CDR3 contains 14 residues. CDR3 protein: CASSLTQVPGELFF. CDR3 sequence (DNA): TGTGCCAGCAGCTTAACCCAAGTCCCCGGGGAGCTGTTTTTT.

This clonotype was counted a few times. The chain is built from TRBV2 and TRBJ2-3; the D gene is possibly TRBD2 (5 bases). Germline V gene lookup returns CDR1 SNHLY and CDR2 FYNNEI. Deletions cut 5 bases from V and 2 bases from J, with 14 bases between. This CDR3 contains 15 residues. In DNA form, the CDR3 reads TGTGCCAGCAGTCCCCTAGGCGGGTACACAGATACGCAGTATTTT. This encodes CASSPLGGYTDTQYF. Looking up the rest from reference TRBV2 and TRBJ2-3 gives the full variable domain: EPEVTQTPSHQVTQMGQEVILRCVPISNHLYFYWYRQILGQKVEFLVSFYNNEISEKSEIFDDQFSVERPDGSNFTLKIRSTKLEDSAMYFCASSPLGGYTDTQYFGPGTRLTVL.

This chain joins TRBV6-4 and TRBJ2-2; 8 nucleotides align to TRBD1. The CDR3 is 15 residues long. Losses at the gene ends were 3 bases for V and 3 bases for J; bases not matched to a gene: 3. Germline V gene lookup returns CDR1 MRHNA and CDR2 SNTAGT. CDR3 DNA: TGTGCCAGCAGTGAGGGACAGGCTGACACCGGGGAGCTGTTTTTT. This gives the protein CASSEGQADTGELFF.

The chain combines TRBV15 with TRBJ2-3; D is undetermined. Germline V gene lookup returns CDR1 LNHNV and CDR2 YYDKDF (reference sequence). This CDR3 has 15 amino acids. V was cut by 6 bases and J by 0 bases, with 13 bases left in between. This chain's CDR3 is CATSLRYSSTDTQYF. CDR3 DNA sequence: TGTGCCACCAGTCTTAGGTACTCTAGCACAGATACGCAGTATTTT. The complete variable domain, with remaining parts taken from reference TRBV15 and TRBJ2-3, reads DAMVIQNPRYQVTQFGKPVTLSCSQTLNHNVMYWYQQKSSQAPKLLFHYYDKDFNNEADTPDNFQSRRPNTSFCFLDIRSPGLGDTAMYLCATSLRYSSTDTQYFGPGTRLTVL.

This sequence joins TRBV7-2 and TRBJ2-7, with D perhaps matching TRBD1 (6 bases). This CDR3 has 14 residues. The V and J ends lost 0 bases and 9 bases respectively, with 15 bases between them. Germline assignment: CDR1 SGHTA and CDR2 FQGNSA. The DNA of the CDR3 is TGTGCCAGCAGCTTAGCGCGGCTGGGGGCGCGGCAGTACGTC. Protein product: CASSLARLGARQYV.

This clonotype was detected a few times. V and J are TRBV5-1 and TRBJ2-7; a possible D gene is TRBD1 (6 bases). With 4 bases removed from V and 6 bases from J, the gap between germline ends came to 14 bases. Germline CDR1 is SGHRS and CDR2 is YFSETQ. This CDR3 has 13 residues. CDR3 in amino acids: CASSEVQGSEQYF. CDR3 bases: TGCGCCAGCAGCGAAGTGCAGGGGTCCGAGCAGTACTTC.

This clonotype was counted ten times or more. This chain uses TRBV3-1 with TRBJ2-1, with a tentative D call TRBD1 (5 bases). The CDR3 has 11 residues. Trimming pared 2 bases from V and 10 bases from J, leaving 6 bases between. Per the germline V gene, CDR1 is LGHDT and CDR2 is YNNKEL (reference sequence). The CDR3, as DNA: TGTGCCAGCAGCCAATCAGGGGAGCAGTTCTTC. Amino acids: CASSQSGEQFF.

The genes are TRBV20-1 and TRBJ1-2; a possible D gene is TRBD1 (5 bases). The length of the CDR3 is 13 residues. Looked up from germline, CDR1 is DFQATT and CDR2 is SNEGSKA (reference sequence). The ends were cut back, 8 bases at V and 0 bases at J, with 13 bases in the middle. The CDR3 spells CSSPVGANYGYTF. The CDR3 region has the DNA TGCAGTTCCCCGGTGGGGGCTAACTATGGCTACACCTTC.

This clonotype was picked up a small number of times. This sequence joins TRBV7-2 and TRBJ2-2; D might be TRBD1 (5 bases). The CDR3 loop spans 13 amino acids. In germline, CDR1 is SGHTA, CDR2 FQGNSA. Trimming stripped 5 bases from V and 4 bases from J, with 8 bases between. The CDR3 region is CASSGATTGELFF. The CDR3 nucleotides read TGTGCCAGCAGCGGGGCCACCACCGGGGAGCTGTTTTTT. Full variable domain (rest looked up from reference TRBV7-2 and TRBJ2-2): GAGVSQSPSNKVTEKGKDVELRCDPISGHTALYWYRQSLGQGLEFLIYFQGNSAPDKSGLPSDRFSAERTGGSVSTLTIQRTQQEDSAVYLCASSGATTGELFFGEGSRLTVL.

This chain's CDR3 is CASSLADTEQFF. In nucleotides, the CDR3 is TGTGCCAGCAGCTTAGCGGACACTGAGCAGTTCTTC. V gene TRBV7-9 combines with J gene TRBJ2-1; D is perhaps TRBD1 (5 bases). This CDR3 spans 12 amino acids. Germline V CDR1 and CDR2: SEHNR, FQNEAQ (reference sequence). V was trimmed by 0 bases and J by 9 bases, leaving 6 bases between them.

V and J are TRBV4-1 and TRBJ1-2, with TRBD1 matching over 12 bases. Germline V gene lookup returns CDR1 MGHRA and CDR2 YSYEKL. The CDR3 contains 16 residues. V dropped 2 bases and J dropped 3; count of bases not matched to a gene: 4. The CDR3 loop is CASSQLGQGAYYGYTF. CDR3 DNA: TGCGCCAGCAGCCAACTGGGACAGGGGGCGTACTATGGCTACACCTTC.

This clonotype was found many times. The chain has TRBV3-1 and TRBJ1-1; D is unclear. In germline, CDR1 is LGHDT, CDR2 YNNKEL (reference sequence). V gave up 5 bases and J gave up 6 bases, with 16 bases separating them. The CDR3 totals 14 residues. Written as DNA, the CDR3 is TGTGCCAGCAGCATTAAAGGGTCGGTCGCTGAAGCTTTCTTT. Its translation: CASSIKGSVAEAFF.

This clonotype was picked up a small number of times. This chain connects TRBV12-3 or TRBV12-4 to TRBJ2-2, with unresolved D. This CDR3 has 12 residues. The V and J ends lost 10 bases and 6 bases respectively, with 12 bases between them. This chain's CDR3 is CANLGPAGELFF. CDR3 nucleotides: TGTGCCAACTTAGGGCCAGCCGGGGAGCTGTTTTTT.

There are many counts of this clonotype. Here the CDR3 DNA reads TGCGCCAGCAGCCGTCATCGCGACTACAATGAGCAGTTCTTC. Translating gives CASSRHRDYNEQFF. The V gene is TRBV4-1, the J gene TRBJ2-1; D remains unclear. The CDR3 sequence is 14 residues long. CDR1 and CDR2 from the germline V gene are MGHRA and YSYEKL. V lost 4 bases and J lost 3, with 10 bases in between.

The rearrangement uses TRBV20-1 and TRBJ2-2; D gene ambiguous. There are 13 residues in the CDR3. Trimming took off 3 bases at V and 4 bases at J, with 9 bases between the two ends. Germline CDR1 is DFQATT and CDR2 is SNEGSKA (reference sequence). Here the CDR3 reads CSARPGSTGELFF. In nucleotides, the CDR3 is TGCAGTGCTAGGCCGGGTTCCACCGGGGAGCTGTTTTTT.

This chain connects TRBV2 to TRBJ2-1; D may be TRBD2 (6 bases). V shed 8 bases and J shed 4 bases, with 12 bases lying between them. Looked up from germline, CDR1 is SNHLY and CDR2 is FYNNEI. The CDR3 is 13 residues long. The CDR3 bases are TGTGCCAGCGAGCTGGGGGGTTACAATGAGCAGTTCTTC. The encoded protein is CASELGGYNEQFF.

This clonotype has more than one count but fewer than ten. The chain combines TRBV11-1 with TRBJ2-1; 8 nucleotides agree with TRBD2. Trimming took 5 bases from V and 3 from J; bases not matched to a gene: 15. Germline CDR1 and CDR2: SGHAT and FQDESV (reference sequence). The CDR3 is 18 residues long. CDR3 in amino acids: CASSLERGSGMIYNEQFF. CDR3 sequence (DNA): TGTGCCAGCAGCCTTGAAAGGGGTAGCGGGATGATCTACAATGAGCAGTTCTTC. The full variable domain, in which reference TRBV11-1 and TRBJ2-1 provide the parts outside the CDR3, is EAEVAQSPRYKITEKSQAVAFWCDPISGHATLYWYRQILGQGPELLVQFQDESVVDDSQLPKDRFSAERLKGVDSTLKIQPAELGDSAMYLCASSLERGSGMIYNEQFFGPGTRLTVL.

This chain connects TRBV10-2 to TRBJ2-3; D is perhaps TRBD1 or TRBD2 (7 bases each). The CDR3 spans 15 residues. CDR1 and CDR2 (germline): WSHSY, SAAADI. V gave up 4 bases and J gave up 1 base, with 12 bases separating them. CDR3 coding DNA: TGCGCCAGCAGTGGGGAGGGGGCTGGCACAGATACGCAGTATTTT. It encodes CASSGEGAGTDTQYF.

This clonotype was observed a handful of times. This sequence joins TRBV5-8 and TRBJ2-1; TRBD1 matches 8 bases. Looked up from germline, CDR1 is SGHTS and CDR2 is YDEGEE. V lost 4 bases, J lost 8 bases, and 14 bases stayed unmatched. This CDR3 has 16 amino acids. CDR3 protein: CASSAYTGGTFDEQFF. CDR3 sequence (DNA): TGTGCCAGCAGCGCATACACAGGGGGGACATTCGATGAGCAGTTCTTC. The full variable domain, in which reference TRBV5-8 and TRBJ2-1 provide the parts outside the CDR3, is EAGVTQSPTHLIKTRGQQATLRCSPISGHTSVYWYQQALGLGLQFLLWYDEGEERNRGNFPPRFSGRQFPNYSSELNVNALELEDSALYLCASSAYTGGTFDEQFFGPGTRLTVL.